The 16 T cell receptor beta chains reported below all come from one sample, sequenced in a study of T cells in Graves' hyperthyroidism and ophthalmopathy. Amplified TCR beta CDR3 regions derived from RNA transcripts. The HTBI primer set drove a first-round RT-PCR of the TCR CDR3. TCRdb re-analysed the multiplex PCR reads in MiXCR, keeping a single row per CDR3 protein. The repertoire consists of about 260,000 distinct CDR3 sequences, with approximately 21% occurring once and the leading ten covering around 60%. Sequencing used blood. The receptors stem from a young man with Graves' ophthalmopathy.

This clonotype showed up just a few times. CDR3 nucleotides: TGTGCCAGCTCACGGACAGGGGACGGCTATGGCTACACCTTC. Residues: CASSRTGDGYGYTF. The rearrangement links TRBV18 to TRBJ1-2; 9 nucleotides line up with TRBD1. The junction had 4 bases not matched to a gene; V was cut back by 4 bases and J by 4 bases. This CDR3 spans 14 amino acids. CDR1 is KGHSH, CDR2 LQKENI, per germline.

This clonotype was counted between two and nine times. V and J are TRBV20-1 and TRBJ1-4, with TRBD1 matching 10 bases. The J segment lost 8 bases and the V segment lost 5 bases, leaving 5 bases of the junction unmatched. Germline CDR1 is DFQATT and CDR2 is SNEGSKA (reference sequence). CDR3 length: 13 amino acids. The CDR3 bases are TGCAGTGCTGACAGGGGGCTCGGAGAAAAACTGTTTTTT. Amino acid sequence: CSADRGLGEKLFF.

Only a few counts were recorded for this clonotype. The CDR3 is CASSLGLKADTQYF. Here the CDR3 DNA reads TGTGCCAGCAGCTTAGGTCTAAAGGCAGATACGCAGTATTTT. The rearrangement uses TRBV7-6 and TRBJ2-3; D is unresolved. Trimming took 1 base from V and 4 from J, leaving 9 bases between them. The CDR3 extends over 14 amino acids. In germline, CDR1 is SGHVS, CDR2 FNYEAQ.

DNA of the CDR3: TGTGCCTGGAGTGTACTAGCGGGAGGGCCAGATACGCAGTATTTT. Its protein is CAWSVLAGGPDTQYF. The chain recombines TRBV30 with TRBJ2-3, with TRBD2 matching 13 bases. Germline V gene lookup returns CDR1 GTSNPN and CDR2 SVGIG (reference sequence). The CDR3 has 15 amino acids. J gave up 4 bases and V 0 bases, and 1 base lay outside the gene matches. Based on the CDR3 plus reference TRBV30 and TRBJ2-3, the full variable domain is SQTIHQWPATLVQPVGSPLSLECTVEGTSNPNLYWYRQAAGRGLQLLFYSVGIGQISSEVPQNLSASRPQDRQFILSSKKLLLSDSGFYLCAWSVLAGGPDTQYFGPGTRLTVL.

In this sample, this clonotype turned up a few times. The chain joins TRBV11-3 to TRBJ2-7, with 13 bases lining up with TRBD2. The CDR3 is 17 amino acids. Per the germline V gene, CDR1 is SGHNT and CDR2 is YENEEA. After removal of 5 bases from V and 1 base from J, the junction contained 8 bases not matched to a gene. The CDR3 protein is CASSRTSGSPGSYEQYF. The CDR3 DNA reads TGTGCCAGCAGCAGGACTAGCGGGAGTCCGGGTTCCTACGAGCAGTACTTC.

This rearrangement joins TRBV5-1 to TRBJ2-7, with 7 bases fitting TRBD1. Germline CDR1 reads SGHRS; CDR2 reads YFSETQ. J lost 4 bases, V lost 2 bases, and 3 bases had no gene match. This CDR3 contains 13 residues. The CDR3 DNA is TGCGCCAGCAGCTTTCCAGGGGGATACGAGCAGTACTTC. Its protein is CASSFPGGYEQYF. Variable domain in full (rest from reference TRBV5-1 and TRBJ2-7): KAGVTQTPRYLIKTRGQQVTLSCSPISGHRSVSWYQQTPGQGLQFLFEYFSETQRNKGNFPGRFSGRQFSNSRSEMNVSTLELGDSALYLCASSFPGGYEQYFGPGTRLTVT.

The V call is TRBV15, the J call TRBJ2-2, with 8 nucleotides matching TRBD1. CDR1 and CDR2 from the germline V gene are LNHNV and YYDKDF (reference sequence). CDR3 size: 15 residues. After removal of 4 bases from V and 5 bases from J, the junction contained 6 bases not matched to a gene. The CDR3 loop is CATSTADRETGELFF. The CDR3 nucleotides read TGTGCCACCAGCACCGCGGACAGGGAGACCGGGGAGCTGTTTTTT.

The rearrangement links TRBV5-1 to TRBJ2-1; TRBD2 matches 8 bases. With 5 bases clipped from V and 9 bases from J, the junction kept 10 bases outside the gene matches. Germline loops: CDR1 SGHRS, CDR2 YFSETQ. The CDR3 runs 14 residues. The CDR3 coding sequence is TGCGCCAGCAGTATAGCGGGGCCCCAGGGTGAGCAGTTCTTC. This translates into CASSIAGPQGEQFF.

This rearrangement joins TRBV7-6 to TRBJ2-7; TRBD1 might be the D (5 bases). Germline CDR1 is SGHVS and CDR2 is FNYEAQ. The CDR3 runs to 13 residues. V was shortened by 0 bases and J by 4 bases, with 7 bases between the two germline ends. CDR3 sequence: CASSLAGDYEQYF. CDR3 bases: TGTGCCAGCAGCTTAGCAGGGGATTACGAGCAGTACTTC.

This clonotype was seen repeatedly, ten times or more. The V and J genes are TRBV7-8 and TRBJ1-1; D not resolved. The germline gives CDR1 SGHVS, CDR2 FQNEAQ. V shed 1 base and J shed 0 bases, with 6 bases lying between them. The CDR3 runs 14 residues. The CDR3 DNA reads TGTGCCAGCAGCTTAGGGCTTTTGAACACTGAAGCTTTCTTT. It encodes CASSLGLLNTEAFF.

With respect to this clonotype: One junction end does not reproduce the germline sequence, and a read error may be involved. CDR3 sequence reads: CSARDLGRNTGEPFF. The CDR3 DNA is TGCAGTGCTAGAGATCTGGGTCGGAACACCGGGGAGCCGTTTTTT. The chain recombines TRBV20-1 with TRBJ2-2; D might be TRBD2 (5 bases). CDR1 and CDR2 from the germline V gene are DFQATT and SNEGSKA (reference sequence). The CDR3 spans 15 residues.

This chain uses TRBV6-2 or TRBV6-3 with TRBJ2-1; 15 bases are shared with TRBD2. With 6 bases clipped from V and 5 bases from J, the junction kept 8 bases outside the gene matches. Germline V gene lookup returns CDR1 MNHEY and CDR2 SVGEGT. CDR3 size: 17 residues. The CDR3 protein is CASRRRTSGRANNEQFF. The CDR3 DNA follows: TGTGCCAGCAGAAGAAGGACTAGCGGGAGGGCAAACAATGAGCAGTTCTTC.

This clonotype was seen a few times. V is TRBV6-1 and J is TRBJ2-5, with 7 bases matching TRBD1. Germline V gene sequence: CDR1 MNHNS, CDR2 SASEGT. CDR3 length: 16 amino acids. V shed 2 bases and J 4 bases; nucleotides not matched to a gene: 10. CDR3 region: CASSEQYGQAVETQYF. The CDR3 nucleotides read TGTGCCAGCAGTGAACAATACGGACAGGCCGTAGAGACCCAGTACTTC.

This clonotype came up many times. This sequence joins TRBV12-3 or TRBV12-4 and TRBJ2-2, with 8 bases identical to TRBD2. After removal of 6 bases from V and 10 bases from J, the junction contained 16 bases not matched to a gene. CDR3 length equals 16 residues. This CDR3 reads CASRLFSGNSPAELFF. The CDR3 bases are TGTGCCAGCAGACTTTTTAGCGGGAACTCACCGGCGGAGCTGTTTTTT.

The chain couples TRBV28 to TRBJ1-4, with TRBD1 matching over 9 bases. This CDR3 spans 17 amino acids. Per germline, CDR1 MDHEN and CDR2 SYDVKM. Trimming removed 3 bases from V and 1 base from J; junction bases left unmatched: 6. This CDR3 reads CASSFPTGGRTNEKLFF. The CDR3 DNA reads TGTGCCAGCAGTTTCCCCACAGGGGGCCGAACTAATGAAAAACTGTTTTTT.

The gene calls are TRBV5-1 and TRBJ1-6; D is unclear. CDR1 is SGHRS, CDR2 YFSETQ, per germline. The CDR3 covers 15 residues. Trimming removed 0 bases at V and 10 bases at J, with 14 bases between. CDR3 amino acids: CASSLGGSESSPLHF. CDR3 in DNA: TGCGCCAGCAGCTTGGGAGGGTCCGAGTCATCACCCCTCCACTTT.